This TCR beta chain was retrieved from a study of control samples from healthy donors and cancer patients. Only in-frame clones appear in the TCRdb table, and some are missing; sequencing was by immunoSEQ multiplex PCR. The table has around 170,000 clones, about 91% seen once. CDR3 size: 15 residues. Trimming took off 5 bases at V and 2 bases at J, with 15 bases between the two ends. Germline CDR1 and CDR2: SGHRS and YFSETQ. The chain joins TRBV5-1 to TRBJ2-3; the D gene is possibly TRBD1 (6 bases). The sample comprised blood. The sequence was collected from a woman aged 25-40 years in good health. CDR3 region: CASRPGQPITDTQYF. The CDR3 DNA follows: TGCGCCAGCAGGCCTGGACAGCCCATCACAGATACGCAGTATTTT.